This TCR beta chain came from a study of blood T cell repertoires in COVID-19. Study-wide context: Specimens from acute and convalescent COVID-19 originated in the United States, Italy and Spain. Sources were T cells, B-cell-depleted T cells, or PBMCs; the material itself was cDNA or gDNA.

In the original processing: Amplification from reference gene primers served as the basis for estimated nucleated cell counts. Using immunoSEQ multiplex PCR, the repertoire was profiled, and TCRdb retains in-frame clones only, with some absent. The DNA was the basis for D and trimming; V, J and clone size are from that table. This table holds about 89,000 clones, 70% to 85% found once. The CDR3 totals 14 residues. Germline CDR1 is SGHAT and CDR2 is FQNNGV. Trimming shortened V by 5 bases and J by 6 bases, and 14 bases separated the two germline ends. This chain links TRBV11-2 with TRBJ2-1; a possible D gene is TRBD2 (6 bases). The sequenced sample was peripheral blood. The source is a man aged 65 to 79 with acute or convalescent COVID-19. The CDR3 sequence is CASSRDSTSNEQFF. In nucleotides, the CDR3 is TGTGCCAGCAGCCGGGACTCAACGAGCAATGAGCAGTTCTTC.